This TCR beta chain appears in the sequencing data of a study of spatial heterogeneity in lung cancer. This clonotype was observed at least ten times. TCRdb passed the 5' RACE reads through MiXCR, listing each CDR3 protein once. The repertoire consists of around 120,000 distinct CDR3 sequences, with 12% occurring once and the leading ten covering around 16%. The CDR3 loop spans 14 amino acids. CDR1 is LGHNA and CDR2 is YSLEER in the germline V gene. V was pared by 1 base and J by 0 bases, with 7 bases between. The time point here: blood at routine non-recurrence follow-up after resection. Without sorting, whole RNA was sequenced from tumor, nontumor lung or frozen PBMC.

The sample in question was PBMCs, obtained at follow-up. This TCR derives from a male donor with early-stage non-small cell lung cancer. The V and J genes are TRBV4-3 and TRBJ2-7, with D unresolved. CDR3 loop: CASSQGTTSYEQYF. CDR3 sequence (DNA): TGCGCCAGCAGCCAAGGTACTACCTCCTACGAGCAGTACTTC.